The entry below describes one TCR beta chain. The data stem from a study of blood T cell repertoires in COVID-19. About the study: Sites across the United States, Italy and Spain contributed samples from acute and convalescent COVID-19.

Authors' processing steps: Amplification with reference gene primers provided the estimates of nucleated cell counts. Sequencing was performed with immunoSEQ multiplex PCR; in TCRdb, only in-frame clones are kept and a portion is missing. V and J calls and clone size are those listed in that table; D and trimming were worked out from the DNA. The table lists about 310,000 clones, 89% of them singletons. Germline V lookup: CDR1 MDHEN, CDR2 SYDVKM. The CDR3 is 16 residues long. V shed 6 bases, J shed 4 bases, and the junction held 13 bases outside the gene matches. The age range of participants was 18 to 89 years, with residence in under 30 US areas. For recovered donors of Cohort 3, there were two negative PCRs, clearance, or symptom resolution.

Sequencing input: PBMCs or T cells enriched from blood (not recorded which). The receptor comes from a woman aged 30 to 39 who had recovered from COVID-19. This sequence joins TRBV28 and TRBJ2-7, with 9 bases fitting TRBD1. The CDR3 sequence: CASSTGTGIYWYEQYF. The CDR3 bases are TGTGCCAGCAGCACTGGGACAGGGATTTATTGGTACGAGCAGTACTTC.